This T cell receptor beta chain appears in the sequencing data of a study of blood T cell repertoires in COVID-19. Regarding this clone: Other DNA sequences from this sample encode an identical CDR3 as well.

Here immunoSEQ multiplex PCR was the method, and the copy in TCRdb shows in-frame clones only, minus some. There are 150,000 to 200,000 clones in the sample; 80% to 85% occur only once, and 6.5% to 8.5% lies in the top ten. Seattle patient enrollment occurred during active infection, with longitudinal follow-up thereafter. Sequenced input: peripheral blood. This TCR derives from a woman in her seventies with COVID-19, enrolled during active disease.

This chain's CDR3 is CASSLDRGPYNEQFF. The CDR3 DNA sequence: TGTGCCAGCAGCCTCGACAGGGGACCCTACAATGAGCAGTTCTTC. This chain uses TRBV7-2 with TRBJ2-1; 8 bases line up with TRBD1. Per germline, CDR1 SGHTA and CDR2 FQGNSA. CDR3 length: 15 amino acids. Trimming cost V 5 bases and J 2 bases; bases outside gene matches: 5. Based on the CDR3 plus reference TRBV7-2 and TRBJ2-1, the full variable domain is GAGVSQSPSNKVTEKGKDVELRCDPISGHTALYWYRQSLGQGLEFLIYFQGNSAPDKSGLPSDRFSAERTGGSVSTLTIQRTQQEDSAVYLCASSLDRGPYNEQFFGPGTRLTVL.